This is a list of T cell receptor beta chains from one sample in a study of beta chain features in type 1 diabetes. Assay used: immunoSEQ multiplex PCR; TCRdb lists only in-frame clones, some missing. Here the sample spans about 180,000 clones, approximately 8.1% being singletons. The material sequenced was central memory CD4+ T cells from blood. The source is a middle-aged woman with type 1 diabetes. Each CDR3 is given with its conserved first and last residue. D genes are given only for firm matches. Size is omitted from some rows. Given values are once, few, many or a class for expanded clones.

J gene: TRBJ2-5; CDR3 length: 15; clone size: few; D gene: .; V gene: TRBV7-3; CDR3 DNA: TGTGCCAGCAGCTTATCCCCAGACTACCAAGAGACCCAGTACTTC; CDR3 protein: CASSLSPDYQETQYF
J gene: TRBJ2-6; CDR3 length: 16; clone size: .; D gene: .; V gene: TRBV5-4; CDR3 DNA: TGTGCCAGCAGCTCGGGACTGACCTCTGGGGCCAACGTCCTGACTTTC; CDR3 protein: CASSSGLTSGANVLTF
J gene: TRBJ1-5; CDR3 length: 14; clone size: few; D gene: .; V gene: TRBV7-3; CDR3 DNA: TGTGCCAGCAGCGAACAGGGCAACAATCAGCCCCAGCATTTT; CDR3 protein: CASSEQGNNQPQHF
J gene: TRBJ1-2; CDR3 length: 14; clone size: few; D gene: .; V gene: TRBV5-1; CDR3 DNA: TGCGCCAGCAGCTTACTTGACTCGGGGGATGGCTACACCTTC; CDR3 protein: CASSLLDSGDGYTF
J gene: TRBJ1-1; CDR3 length: 17; clone size: many; D gene: .; V gene: TRBV4-3; CDR3 DNA: TGCGCCAGCAGCCAGGGGCAGGGGCGCGACTTGAACACTGAAGCTTTCTTT; CDR3 protein: CASSQGQGRDLNTEAFF
J gene: TRBJ1-2; CDR3 length: 17; clone size: few; D gene: .; V gene: TRBV18; CDR3 DNA: TGTGCCAGCTCACCACCGTCCACCAACTTTCGGGACTATGGCTACACCTTC; CDR3 protein: CASSPPSTNFRDYGYTF
J gene: TRBJ2-7; CDR3 length: 17; clone size: .; D gene: .; V gene: TRBV7-2; CDR3 DNA: TGTGCCAGCAGCTTAGGCCCCGTAGGCGGGAATAGCTACGAGCAGTACTTC; CDR3 protein: CASSLGPVGGNSYEQYF
J gene: TRBJ2-7; CDR3 length: 15; clone size: .; D gene: TRBD1; V gene: TRBV6-1; CDR3 DNA: TGTGCCAGCAGCCCGGGACAGGGACCATTCTACGAGCAGTACTTC; CDR3 protein: CASSPGQGPFYEQYF
J gene: TRBJ1-2; CDR3 length: 14; clone size: few; D gene: TRBD1; V gene: TRBV7-6; CDR3 DNA: TGTGCCAGCAGCTCGGGGACAGGGGAGGCTGGCTACACCTTC; CDR3 protein: CASSSGTGEAGYTF
J gene: TRBJ1-4; CDR3 length: 14; clone size: .; D gene: .; V gene: TRBV30; CDR3 DNA: TGTGCCTGGAGTGATAGTTCCTGGGCCGAAAAACTGTTTTTT; CDR3 protein: CAWSDSSWAEKLFF
J gene: TRBJ2-7; CDR3 length: 15; clone size: .; D gene: .; V gene: TRBV5-1; CDR3 DNA: TGCGCCAGCAGCTTGGTATGGAGGGGCTCCTACGAGCAGTACTTC; CDR3 protein: CASSLVWRGSYEQYF
J gene: TRBJ2-7; CDR3 length: 14; clone size: .; D gene: .; V gene: TRBV9; CDR3 DNA: TGTGCCAGCAGCGCCCAGAGTGCGGGATCGGAGCAGTACTTC; CDR3 protein: CASSAQSAGSEQYF
J gene: TRBJ2-1; CDR3 length: 13; clone size: many; D gene: .; V gene: TRBV27; CDR3 DNA: TGTGCCAGCAGAGGACAGTACTACAATGAGCAGTTCTTC; CDR3 protein: CASRGQYYNEQFF
J gene: TRBJ1-2; CDR3 length: 15; clone size: few; D gene: .; V gene: TRBV28; CDR3 DNA: TGTGCCAGCAGTTTAGTAGGGGAGGACGCCTATGGCTACACCTTC; CDR3 protein: CASSLVGEDAYGYTF
J gene: TRBJ2-3; CDR3 length: 15; clone size: few; D gene: .; V gene: TRBV6-5; CDR3 DNA: TGTGCCAGCAGTATCCAGGGGAAAAGCACAGATACGCAGTATTTT; CDR3 protein: CASSIQGKSTDTQYF
J gene: TRBJ1-5; CDR3 length: 14; clone size: few; D gene: .; V gene: TRBV6-6; CDR3 DNA: TGTGCCAGCAGTTACTCGACGGGAGACCAGCCCCAGCATTTT; CDR3 protein: CASSYSTGDQPQHF
J gene: TRBJ1-3; CDR3 length: 15; clone size: few; D gene: TRBD1; V gene: TRBV5-5; CDR3 DNA: TGTGCCAGCAGCTTGGAGGGACAGGGAAGAAACACCATATATTTT; CDR3 protein: CASSLEGQGRNTIYF
J gene: TRBJ2-3; CDR3 length: 12; clone size: few; D gene: .; V gene: TRBV28; CDR3 DNA: TGTGCCAGCAGCCTTGTCGGAGATACGCAGTATTTT; CDR3 protein: CASSLVGDTQYF
J gene: TRBJ1-4; CDR3 length: 14; clone size: few; D gene: TRBD1; V gene: TRBV7-2; CDR3 DNA: TGTGCCAGCAGCCCTAGGACAGGGAGGGAAAAACTGTTTTTT; CDR3 protein: CASSPRTGREKLFF
J gene: TRBJ1-5; CDR3 length: 12; clone size: few; D gene: .; V gene: TRBV29-1; CDR3 DNA: TGCAGCGTTGGACAGTTCGGTGAGCCCCAGCATTTT; CDR3 protein: CSVGQFGEPQHF
J gene: TRBJ2-4; CDR3 length: 15; clone size: .; D gene: TRBD1; V gene: TRBV28; CDR3 DNA: TGTGCCAGCAGAGGGACAGGGCCGGCCAAAAACATTCAGTACTTC; CDR3 protein: CASRGTGPAKNIQYF
J gene: TRBJ2-5; CDR3 length: 14; clone size: .; D gene: .; V gene: TRBV7-2; CDR3 DNA: TGTGCCAGCAGCTTAGGTTGGCAACAAGAGACCCAGTACTTC; CDR3 protein: CASSLGWQQETQYF
J gene: TRBJ1-2; CDR3 length: 13; clone size: few; D gene: .; V gene: TRBV7-2; CDR3 DNA: TGTGCCAGCAGCTTCCCGGGGGGCCATGGCTACACCTTC; CDR3 protein: CASSFPGGHGYTF
J gene: TRBJ2-7; CDR3 length: 15; clone size: few; D gene: TRBD1; V gene: TRBV6-5; CDR3 DNA: TGTGCCAGCAGCCGGGAAACCGGGACAGGGCTCGAGCAGTACTTC; CDR3 protein: CASSRETGTGLEQYF
J gene: TRBJ2-7; CDR3 length: 14; clone size: few; D gene: TRBD1; V gene: TRBV5-1; CDR3 DNA: TGCGCCAGCAGCTTCAGGACAGGGTCCGACGAGCAGTACTTC; CDR3 protein: CASSFRTGSDEQYF
J gene: TRBJ2-7; CDR3 length: 16; clone size: many; D gene: .; V gene: TRBV4-3; CDR3 DNA: TGCGCCAGCAGCCAAGATAATAGCGGCAATGCCTACGAGCAGTACTTC; CDR3 protein: CASSQDNSGNAYEQYF
J gene: TRBJ2-6; CDR3 length: 16; clone size: few; D gene: .; V gene: TRBV15; CDR3 DNA: TGTGCCACCAGCAGAGGACACAGCTCTGGGGCCAACGTCCTGACTTTC; CDR3 protein: CATSRGHSSGANVLTF
J gene: TRBJ1-3; CDR3 length: 16; clone size: .; D gene: .; V gene: TRBV18; CDR3 DNA: TGTGCCAGCTCATCAACGGGACACGTCTCTGGAAACACCATATATTTT; CDR3 protein: CASSSTGHVSGNTIYF
J gene: TRBJ2-1; CDR3 length: 16; clone size: many; D gene: .; V gene: TRBV15; CDR3 DNA: TGTGCCACCAGCAGGAGGGCTAAAGGCTCCTACAATGAGCAGTTCTTC; CDR3 protein: CATSRRAKGSYNEQFF
J gene: TRBJ1-1; CDR3 length: 14; clone size: few; D gene: .; V gene: TRBV21-1; CDR3 DNA: TGTGCCAGCAGCAAACAACGTTGGCGGACTGAAGCTTTCTTT; CDR3 protein: CASSKQRWRTEAFF
J gene: TRBJ1-4; CDR3 length: 15; clone size: .; D gene: .; V gene: TRBV7-2; CDR3 DNA: TGTGCCAGCAGCTTATCATACAGCCCCGGTGAAAAACTGTTTTTT; CDR3 protein: CASSLSYSPGEKLFF
J gene: TRBJ2-1; CDR3 length: 18; clone size: few; D gene: .; V gene: TRBV7-3; CDR3 DNA: TGTGCCAGCAGCTTAAGGGCCAATTCCCCCGGCGCGGGCAATGAGCAGTTCTTC; CDR3 protein: CASSLRANSPGAGNEQFF
J gene: TRBJ2-6; CDR3 length: 17; clone size: .; D gene: TRBD1; V gene: TRBV19; CDR3 DNA: TGTGCCAGTAAACCAGGACAGGGGGCGCCTGGGGCCAACGTCCTGACTTTC; CDR3 protein: CASKPGQGAPGANVLTF
J gene: TRBJ2-5; CDR3 length: 15; clone size: few; D gene: TRBD2; V gene: TRBV19; CDR3 DNA: TGTGCCAGTACCCCCGGGAGGATGTACCAAGAGACCCAGTACTTC; CDR3 protein: CASTPGRMYQETQYF
J gene: TRBJ1-1; CDR3 length: 13; clone size: few; D gene: .; V gene: TRBV9; CDR3 DNA: TGTGCCAGCACCAGTGGGCCGGGGAGTGAAGCTTTCTTT; CDR3 protein: CASTSGPGSEAFF
J gene: TRBJ2-3; CDR3 length: 15; clone size: few; D gene: TRBD2; V gene: TRBV9; CDR3 DNA: TGTGCCAGCAGCGTCGGGGGGTTTTACACAGATACGCAGTATTTT; CDR3 protein: CASSVGGFYTDTQYF
J gene: TRBJ2-3; CDR3 length: 16; clone size: few; D gene: TRBD1; V gene: TRBV27; CDR3 DNA: TGTGCCAGCAGTTTAACGACAGGGGCTAGCACAGATACGCAGTATTTT; CDR3 protein: CASSLTTGASTDTQYF
J gene: TRBJ2-5; CDR3 length: 14; clone size: .; D gene: .; V gene: TRBV7-8; CDR3 DNA: TGTGCCAGCAGCTTGGGGGGAGGAGGAAAGACCCAGTACTTC; CDR3 protein: CASSLGGGGKTQYF
J gene: TRBJ1-1; CDR3 length: 15; clone size: .; D gene: .; V gene: TRBV6-6; CDR3 DNA: TGTGCCAGCAGTTACCCCGGCAGGGAGGTCACTGAAGCTTTCTTT; CDR3 protein: CASSYPGREVTEAFF
J gene: TRBJ1-1; CDR3 length: 15; clone size: .; D gene: .; V gene: TRBV18; CDR3 DNA: TGTGCCAGCTCACCTACTTTAAACCTGAACACTGAAGCTTTCTTT; CDR3 protein: CASSPTLNLNTEAFF
J gene: TRBJ1-1; CDR3 length: 13; clone size: .; D gene: .; V gene: TRBV9; CDR3 DNA: TGTGCCAGCAGCGTAGTCCCGACAGGTGAAGCTTTCTTT; CDR3 protein: CASSVVPTGEAFF
J gene: TRBJ2-1; CDR3 length: 16; clone size: .; D gene: TRBD2; V gene: TRBV7-3; CDR3 DNA: TGTGCCAGCAGCCCAGGACCGGGACTAGCGGGTAATGAGCAGTTCTTC; CDR3 protein: CASSPGPGLAGNEQFF
J gene: TRBJ2-5; CDR3 length: 14; clone size: few; D gene: TRBD1; V gene: TRBV29-1; CDR3 DNA: TGCAGCGTTGAAAGGGACAGGGGATCAGAGACCCAGTACTTC; CDR3 protein: CSVERDRGSETQYF